This T cell receptor beta chain was sequenced in a study of T cell responses to AZD1222 COVID-19 vaccine. Germline V gives CDR1 WSHSY, CDR2 SAAADI. CDR3 length: 13 residues. The germline V and J ends were trimmed by 8 bases and 2 bases, with 13 bases remaining between them. Using immunoSEQ multiplex PCR, the repertoire was profiled, and TCRdb retains in-frame clones only, with some absent. This repertoire shows around 120,000 clones, 88% found once; its top ten account for roughly 20%. The sequence was obtained from an adult in good health. The sequenced sample was peripheral blood, obtained on day 0 of MenACWY control vaccination. The genes are TRBV10-2 and TRBJ2-7; D may correspond to TRBD1 or TRBD2 (5 bases each). CDR3 sequence: CASGDPPPYEQYF. The CDR3 DNA is TGCGCCAGCGGGGACCCTCCCCCCTACGAGCAGTACTTC.